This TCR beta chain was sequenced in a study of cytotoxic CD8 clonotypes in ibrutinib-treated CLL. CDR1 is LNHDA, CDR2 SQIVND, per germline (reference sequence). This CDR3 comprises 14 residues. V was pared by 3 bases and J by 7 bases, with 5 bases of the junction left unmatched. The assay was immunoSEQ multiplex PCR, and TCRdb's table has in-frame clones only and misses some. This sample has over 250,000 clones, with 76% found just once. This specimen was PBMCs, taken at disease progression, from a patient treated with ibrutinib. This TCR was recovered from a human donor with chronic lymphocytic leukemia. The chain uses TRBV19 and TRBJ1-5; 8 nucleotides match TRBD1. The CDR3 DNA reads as TGTGCCAGTAGTATCGGGACAGGCTGGCAGCCCCAGCATTTT. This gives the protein CASSIGTGWQPQHF.